Following are 14 T cell receptor beta chains from one sample sequenced in a study of blood T cell repertoires in COVID-19. Data came from immunoSEQ multiplex PCR; TCRdb stores just in-frame clones and leaves some out. Of some 200,000 clones listed, just under 90% were seen once; the top ten hold roughly 3.6%. Input material: peripheral blood. These receptors were obtained from a man aged 18 to 29 with active or convalescent COVID-19.

The CDR3 protein is CASKNTYMFAGTGGSPLHF. The CDR3 DNA reads TGTGCCAGTAAAAACACTTACATGTTTGCCGGGACAGGGGGATCACCCCTCCACTTT. The chain carries TRBV19 and TRBJ1-6, with TRBD1 matching over 11 bases. Germline V gene sequence: CDR1 LNHDA, CDR2 SQIVND (reference sequence). The V segment lost 7 bases and the J segment 10 bases; nucleotides outside the gene matches: 21. The CDR3 spans 19 residues. Complete variable domain (other parts from reference TRBV19 and TRBJ1-6): DGGITQSPKYLFRKEGQNVTLSCEQNLNHDAMYWYRQDPGQGLRLIYYSQIVNDFQKGDIAEGYSVSREKKESFPLTVTSAQKNPTAFYLCASKNTYMFAGTGGSPLHFGNGTRLTVT.

J is TRBJ2-7 and V is TRBV3-1 (or the pseudogene TRBV3-2); 10 bases fit TRBD2. The CDR3 consists of 13 residues. In germline, CDR1 is LGHDT, CDR2 YNNKEL (reference sequence). V lost 4 bases, J lost 3 bases, and 0 bases stayed unmatched. DNA of the CDR3: TGTGCCAGCAGCCGGACTAGCGGCTACGAGCAGTACTTC. As protein: CASSRTSGYEQYF.

The rearrangement uses TRBV30 and TRBJ1-1; D uncertain. V was pared by 2 bases and J by 9 bases, with 10 bases between. Germline V gene lookup returns CDR1 GTSNPN and CDR2 SVGIG (reference sequence). This CDR3 has 11 residues. The CDR3 DNA sequence: TGTGCCTGGAGTCCCTTAGTCCAAGCTTTCTTT. It is translated as CAWSPLVQAFF.

This chain uses TRBV18 with TRBJ1-1, with D unclear. The V end lost 8 bases, the J end lost 3 bases, and 22 bases lay between the germline ends. The CDR3 covers 16 residues. Germline-derived CDR1 and CDR2 are KGHSH and LQKENI. The CDR3 DNA follows: TGTGCCAGCGGCTATCGGGCCGGCATGCGGGACACTGAAGCTTTCTTT. Residues: CASGYRAGMRDTEAFF.

The rearrangement uses TRBV9 and TRBJ2-7; 9 bases fit TRBD1. J gave up 2 bases and V 4 bases, and 4 bases lay outside the gene matches. This CDR3 has 14 residues. CDR1 SGDLS and CDR2 YYNGEE come from the germline V gene. The CDR3 region is CASSLGTGTYEQYF. The CDR3 coding sequence is TGTGCCAGCAGCCTCGGGACAGGGACCTACGAGCAGTACTTC.

V gene TRBV24-1 combines with J gene TRBJ2-1; the match to TRBD2 covers 8 bases. The germline V gene encodes CDR1 KGHDR and CDR2 SFDVKD. V trimming: 1 base; J trimming: 1 base; junction bases outside the gene matches: 2. The CDR3 covers 16 residues. This CDR3 is CATSDLSGRSYNEQFF. Here the CDR3 DNA reads TGTGCCACCAGTGATTTAAGCGGGAGATCCTACAATGAGCAGTTCTTC.

Written as DNA, the CDR3 is TGTGCCAGCAGTGGGGGGGGAAGGGAGACCCAGTACTTC. Residues: CASSGGGRETQYF. The chain is built from TRBV2 and TRBJ2-5; TRBD2 matches 7 bases. The length of the CDR3 is 13 residues. Germline loops: CDR1 SNHLY, CDR2 FYNNEI. Trimming took 4 bases from V and 5 from J; bases not matched to a gene: 4.

The V and J genes are TRBV5-1 and TRBJ1-1, with D possibly being TRBD1 (6 bases). The germline V gene has CDR1 SGHRS and CDR2 YFSETQ. Trimming removed 2 bases at V and 1 base at J, with 12 bases between. This CDR3 comprises 15 residues. The CDR3 nucleotides read TGCGCCAGCAGCTTTTCAGGGGCCGGGAACACTGAAGCTTTCTTT. It encodes CASSFSGAGNTEAFF.

This chain links TRBV7-9 with TRBJ1-2; the match to TRBD1 covers 7 bases. Germline values: CDR1 SEHNR, CDR2 FQNEAQ (reference sequence). The CDR3 sequence is 14 residues long. J lost 4 bases, V lost 5 bases, and 7 bases had no gene match. This chain's CDR3 is CASSRGDSVYGYTF. The CDR3 nucleotides are TGTGCCAGCAGCCGAGGGGACAGCGTCTATGGCTACACCTTC.

The chain uses TRBV7-9 and TRBJ1-3, with TRBD1 matching over 7 bases. Germline CDR1 and CDR2: SEHNR and FQNEAQ (reference sequence). V dropped 1 base and J dropped 4; count of bases not matched to a gene: 13. The CDR3 contains 18 residues. In DNA form, the CDR3 reads TGTGCCAGCAGCTTAGAAGGGGGCAGGGACATGAGAGGAAACACCATATATTTT. Its protein is CASSLEGGRDMRGNTIYF.

The chain carries TRBV10-3 and TRBJ2-3, with 12 bases identical to TRBD1. This CDR3 is 15 amino acids long. The V segment lost 6 bases and the J segment 3 bases; nucleotides outside the gene matches: 4. Germline V gene sequence: CDR1 ENHRY, CDR2 SYGVKD. Here the CDR3 reads CAIRGGQGATDTQYF. The CDR3 bases are TGTGCCATCAGGGGGGGACAGGGGGCAACAGATACGCAGTATTTT.

The CDR3 nucleotides read TGTGCCAGCAGCTTAGTCTTGGGGGGCGAGCAGTACTTC. Protein sequence: CASSLVLGGEQYF. This sequence joins TRBV7-3 and TRBJ2-7, with D possibly being TRBD2 (6 bases). Germline values: CDR1 SGHTA, CDR2 FQGTGA. Trimming took 2 bases from V and 6 from J, leaving 11 bases between them. The CDR3 has 13 residues.

In nucleotides, the CDR3 is TGTGCCAGCCTGGGCGGACAGTTCGCTAACTATGGCTACACCTTC. Protein product: CASLGGQFANYGYTF. The rearrangement links TRBV2 to TRBJ1-2; D possibly corresponds to TRBD1 (6 bases). Between the trimmed V and J ends, which lost 8 bases and 0 bases, there was a span of 16 bases. Germline assignment: CDR1 SNHLY and CDR2 FYNNEI. This CDR3 contains 15 residues.

V usage is TRBV30 and J usage is TRBJ2-7, with D perhaps matching TRBD1 (5 bases). CDR3 length: 14 amino acids. The germline V gene encodes CDR1 GTSNPN and CDR2 SVGIG (reference sequence). V dropped 2 bases and J dropped 2 bases, with 13 bases sitting between them. The CDR3 loop is CAWSLPAGTYEQYF. CDR3 in DNA: TGTGCCTGGAGTTTACCGGCAGGGACCTACGAGCAGTACTTC.